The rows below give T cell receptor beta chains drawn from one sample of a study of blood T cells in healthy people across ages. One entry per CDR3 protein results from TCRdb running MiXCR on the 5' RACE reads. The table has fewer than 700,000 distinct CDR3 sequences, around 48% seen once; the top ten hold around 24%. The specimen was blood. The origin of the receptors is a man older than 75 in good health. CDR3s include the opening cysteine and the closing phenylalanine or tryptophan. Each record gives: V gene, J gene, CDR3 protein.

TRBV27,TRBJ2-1,CASSLKRTNSYNEQFF
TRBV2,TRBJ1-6,CASSERGESPLHF
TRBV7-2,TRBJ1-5,CACSWDQGGDQPQHF
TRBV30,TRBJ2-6,CAWSSQGAGANVLTF
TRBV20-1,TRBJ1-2,CSATQGAWGYTF
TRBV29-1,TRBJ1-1,CSAGRTVRLAEAFF
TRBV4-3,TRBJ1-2,CASSQSAGTHIGGYTF
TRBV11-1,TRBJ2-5,CASRSPGLADAKQYF
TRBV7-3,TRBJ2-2,CASSLHQGAGTGELFF
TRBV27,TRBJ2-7,CASSHPRGEQYF
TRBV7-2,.,CASSQVTAYYEQYF
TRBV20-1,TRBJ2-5,CSAPGQGFQETQYF
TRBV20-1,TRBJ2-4,CSAREGTSNIQYF
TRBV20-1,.,CSAGTGSPLYEQYF
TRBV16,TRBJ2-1,CASSQLTFSYNEQFF
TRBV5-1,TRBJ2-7,CASSTSLGEQYF
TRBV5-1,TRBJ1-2,CASSHGQAPVYGYTF
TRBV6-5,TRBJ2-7,CASSFPGRANEQYF
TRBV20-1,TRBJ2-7,CSANNLRSSYEQYF
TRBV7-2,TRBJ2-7,CASTYGQVSYEQYF
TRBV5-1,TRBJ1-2,CASSLFGREGSGYTF
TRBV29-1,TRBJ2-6,CSGSFGGSGANVLTF
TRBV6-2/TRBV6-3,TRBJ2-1,CASSYSPLSYNEQFF
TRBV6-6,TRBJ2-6,CASSSEHLSGANVLTF
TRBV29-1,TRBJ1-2,CSAYGQNYGYTF